The 30 T cell receptor beta chains below come from one sample, sequenced in a study of molecular identifiers for immune sequencing clone quantification (dated by TCRdb to the late 2010s). The library was prepared using PCR. The instrument was an Illumina HiSeq 4000. TCRdb trimmed the raw reads at Q25, called clones with MiXCR and kept productive beta chains. Rows merge per CDR3 protein into single entries with the most common DNA and genes. The sample contains some 9,800 distinct CDR3 sequences, 15% to 20% of them found a single time. The ten largest clones capture approximately 2% of the sample. Sequencing was carried out using naive CD8+ T cells from blood, with Jurkat cell RNA spiked in. The meaning of the sample's cell subset or site label: FACS-sorted CD8+CD4-CCR7+CD45RA+ naive T cells. These receptors were collected from a human donor in good health. Some libraries in this study had Jurkat cell RNA spiked in.

This clonotype occurred many times. The V gene is TRBV4-1, the J gene TRBJ2-4; D not resolved. Germline V CDR1 and CDR2: MGHRA, YSYEKL. The V end lost 0 bases, the J end lost 0 bases, and 9 bases lay between the germline ends. The CDR3 sequence is 16 residues long. The CDR3 loop reads CASSQDPMVAKNIQYF. CDR3 bases: TGCGCCAGCAGCCAAGATCCCATGGTAGCCAAAAACATTCAGTACTTC.

This clonotype is labeled as medium-sized. The genes are TRBV3-1 and TRBJ2-1; D unclear. V was trimmed by 2 bases and J by 8 bases, leaving 10 bases between them. Germline V lookup: CDR1 LGHDT, CDR2 YNNKEL (reference sequence). This CDR3 is 13 amino acids long. The CDR3 here is CASSQSDTDEQFF. The DNA for the CDR3 is TGTGCCAGCAGCCAAAGTGATACGGATGAGCAGTTCTTC.

This clonotype was seen repeatedly, ten times or more. The germline gene is not matched at one end of the junction; a read error may be the cause. The V call is TRBV9, the J call TRBJ2-3, with 11 bases matching TRBD2. The germline V gene has CDR1 SGDLS and CDR2 YYNGEE. The CDR3 is 17 residues long. In DNA, the CDR3 is TGTGCCAGCACCGTAAGTCTAGCGGGAGGATTCGCAGATACGCAGTATTTT. It yields the protein CASTVSLAGGFADTQYF.

Relative to its sample, this clonotype is medium-sized. The chain has TRBV10-3 and TRBJ2-7; TRBD1 matches at 7 bases. Looked up from germline, CDR1 is ENHRY and CDR2 is SYGVKD. V lost 5 bases and J lost 2; bases outside the gene matches: 9. This CDR3 is 15 amino acids long. In DNA, the CDR3 is TGTGCCATCAGTTATGATGACAGGGTTACCTACGAGCAGTACTTC. It is translated as CAISYDDRVTYEQYF.

Ten or more counts support this clonotype. The chain combines TRBV12-3 or TRBV12-4 with TRBJ2-5; TRBD2 matches 15 bases. The CDR3 is 17 residues long. The ends lost 6 bases at V and 7 bases at J; junction bases unmatched: 12. In DNA form, the CDR3 reads TGTGCCAGCAGCCTCAGAACCGGGACTAGCGGGAGGCGGACCCAGTACTTC. Amino acid sequence: CASSLRTGTSGRRTQYF.

This clonotype is classed as medium-sized. The CDR3 loop reads CASSLWDRGEAFF. CDR3 in DNA: TGTGCCAGCAGTTTGTGGGACAGGGGTGAAGCTTTCTTT. The chain employs TRBV27 and TRBJ1-1; 10 nucleotides line up with TRBD1. V lost 3 bases to trimming and J lost 7 bases; unmatched junction nucleotides: 2. The CDR3 contains 13 residues. The germline CDR1 and CDR2 sequences are MNHEY and SMNVEV (reference sequence).

This clonotype was counted a few times. A much more abundant neighbour one base away suggests this may be a read error. The rearrangement uses TRBV7-9 and TRBJ1-2; D ambiguous. This CDR3 region has 14 residues. CDR1 SEHNR and CDR2 FQNEAQ come from the germline V gene (reference sequence). The CDR3 sequence: CAGSPILTPYGYTF. CDR3 DNA: TGTGCCGGCAGCCCGATTTTGACACCCTATGGCTACACCTTC. The complete variable domain, with remaining parts taken from reference TRBV7-9 and TRBJ1-2, reads DTGVSQNPRHKITKRGQNVTFRCDPISEHNRLYWYRQTLGQGPEFLTYFQNEAQLEKSRLLSDRFSAERPKGSFSTLEIQRTEQGDSAMYLCAGSPILTPYGYTFGSGTRLTVV.

This clonotype is categorized as medium-sized. The chain is built from TRBV7-9 and TRBJ1-1, with D perhaps TRBD1 (5 bases). Per germline, CDR1 SEHNR and CDR2 FQNEAQ (reference sequence). The germline V and J ends were trimmed by 4 bases and 3 bases, with 18 bases remaining between them. The CDR3 length is 16 residues. Here the CDR3 DNA reads TGTGCCAGCAGCTCGGGACCTTACGGGGGGGACACTGAAGCTTTCTTT. It codes for CASSSGPYGGDTEAFF.

Points on this clonotype: This may arise from a read error, as a much more abundant clone is one base away. This chain uses TRBV24-1 with TRBJ1-1; possibly TRBD1 for D (5 bases). Per germline, CDR1 KGHDR and CDR2 SFDVKD. The CDR3 is 10 residues long. The CDR3 here is CATHPGEALF. The CDR3 coding sequence is TGTGCCACCCACCCGGGGGAAGCTCTCTTT.

Concerning this clonotype: At one end the junction does not follow the germline gene, possibly because of a read error. The genes are TRBV7-2 and TRBJ2-7; D possibly corresponds to TRBD1 (5 bases). The length of the CDR3 is 14 residues. The germline CDR1 and CDR2 sequences are SGHTA and FQGNSA. CDR3 sequence: CAGSSVATAYEQYF. The CDR3 DNA sequence: TGTGCCGGCAGCTCAGTTGCGACAGCCTACGAGCAGTACTTC.

Relative to its sample, this clonotype is medium-sized. J is TRBJ1-4 and V is TRBV6-5; D possibly corresponds to TRBD1 (6 bases). Germline CDR1 reads MNHEY; CDR2 reads SVGAGI. The CDR3 covers 17 residues. V lost 0 bases and J lost 2, with 13 bases in between. The CDR3 protein is CASSYSIAGATNEKLFF. For the CDR3, the DNA is TGTGCCAGCAGTTACTCGATCGCGGGGGCCACTAATGAAAAACTGTTTTTT.

Sample share makes this clonotype medium-sized. This chain connects TRBV9 to TRBJ2-4; possible D gene TRBD2, 6 bases. V was cut by 4 bases and J by 6 bases, with 17 bases left in between. Germline CDR1 reads SGDLS; CDR2 reads YYNGEE. This CDR3 comprises 15 residues. CDR3 DNA: TGTGCCAGCAGCCCTATTAGCGGAGCTGGAAACATTCAGTACTTC. Protein product: CASSPISGAGNIQYF.

This clonotype qualifies as medium-sized. The chain employs TRBV19 and TRBJ1-5, with 7 bases identical to TRBD1. The trim removed 6 bases at V and 4 bases at J, leaving 6 bases unmatched. CDR1 is LNHDA, CDR2 SQIVND, per germline (reference sequence). CDR3 length: 14 residues. DNA for the CDR3: TGTGCCAGTAGGGCGAGACAGGGTAATCAGCCCCAGCATTTT. Translating it yields CASRARQGNQPQHF.

At least ten counts were recorded for this clonotype. This chain links TRBV27 with TRBJ1-3; tentatively, D is TRBD1 (5 bases). Germline CDR1 reads MNHEY; CDR2 reads SMNVEV (reference sequence). V was pared by 2 bases and J by 0 bases, with 8 bases between. CDR3 length: 15 residues. CDR3 residues: CASSLTGSSGNTIYF. The CDR3 DNA sequence: TGTGCCAGCAGTTTAACAGGTTCCTCTGGAAACACCATATATTTT.

This clonotype was seen more than once but under ten times. The rearrangement links TRBV20-1 to TRBJ2-1, with 11 bases lining up with TRBD2. Germline V lookup: CDR1 DFQATT, CDR2 SNEGSKA (reference sequence). The V and J ends lost 0 bases and 6 bases, in that order; junction bases with no gene match: 10. The CDR3 has 17 residues. The CDR3 sequence: CSARDLSGTSGPNEQFF. CDR3 bases: TGCAGTGCTAGAGATCTTTCGGGGACTAGCGGACCCAATGAGCAGTTCTTC.

By sample share, this clonotype is medium-sized (0.01 to 0.1%). The genes are TRBV5-1 and TRBJ1-1; 8 bases are shared with TRBD1. Losses at the gene ends were 3 bases for V and 4 bases for J; bases not matched to a gene: 5. Germline V gene data show CDR1 as SGHRS and CDR2 as YFSETQ. This CDR3 is built from 14 residues. This chain's CDR3 is CASSSGQGVTEAFF. CDR3 in DNA: TGCGCCAGCAGCTCAGGACAGGGAGTCACTGAAGCTTTCTTT.

This clonotype was seen many times. V and J are TRBV29-1 and TRBJ2-7, with D perhaps TRBD1 (5 bases). The CDR3 runs to 12 residues. V dropped 5 bases and J dropped 4 bases, with 12 bases sitting between them. Germline V gene data show CDR1 as SQVTM and CDR2 as ANQGSEA. CDR3 DNA sequence: TGCAGCGTTATATACAGGAGTTACGAGCAGTACTTC. Translating gives CSVIYRSYEQYF.

This clonotype was detected many times. The chain links TRBV12-5 to TRBJ1-5; a weak D match, TRBD1 (6 bases). Germline CDR1 reads LGHNT; CDR2 reads FRNRAP. The CDR3 runs 15 residues. Trimming shortened V by 0 bases and J by 3 bases, and 9 bases separated the two germline ends. The DNA of the CDR3 is TGTGCTAGTGGTTTGGTTGGACAGTACAATCAGCCCCAGCATTTT. This codes for CASGLVGQYNQPQHF.

The CDR3 region is CASSEFGVEKLFF. Written as DNA, the CDR3 is TGTGCCAGCAGCGAGTTTGGGGTGGAAAAACTGTTTTTT. The chain combines TRBV6-4 with TRBJ1-4; D is unresolved. This CDR3 region has 13 residues. CDR1 is MRHNA and CDR2 is SNTAGT in the germline V gene. Between the trimmed V and J ends, which lost 6 bases and 8 bases, there was a span of 13 bases.

This clonotype is medium-sized (0.01 to 0.1%) within its sample. The chain combines TRBV19 with TRBJ1-4; D unresolved. Trimming cost V 6 bases and J 8 bases, with 10 bases left between them. The germline gives CDR1 LNHDA, CDR2 SQIVND (reference sequence). The CDR3 has 12 residues. The CDR3 DNA is TGTGCCAGTAGACTCACGCCGGAAAAACTGTTTTTT. Translation gives CASRLTPEKLFF.

By sample share, this clonotype is medium-sized (0.01 to 0.1%). The V call is TRBV7-9, the J call TRBJ2-7, with D unresolved. CDR1 and CDR2 from the germline V gene are SEHNR and FQNEAQ (reference sequence). Trimming removed 5 bases from V and 1 base from J, with 12 bases in between. The CDR3 contains 14 residues. CDR3 nucleotide sequence: TGTGCCAGCAGCACCCCGGGCAGATCCTACGAGCAGTACTTC. This translates into CASSTPGRSYEQYF.

This clonotype has only a few counts. A much larger clone differs from this one at a single base, so this may be a read error. The chain is built from TRBV18 and TRBJ1-6; TRBD1 is a possible D gene (6 bases). The germline V gene encodes CDR1 KGHSH and CDR2 LQKENI. CDR3 size: 14 residues. The V gene lost 11 bases and the J gene lost 9 bases, with 20 bases spanning the gap. CDR3 in amino acids: CAGPAGHWISPLHF. The CDR3, as DNA: TGTGCCGGCCCAGCGGGACACTGGATTTCACCCCTCCACTTT.

In its sample, this clonotype ranks as medium-sized. V gene TRBV11-3 combines with J gene TRBJ2-7, with D unresolved. Germline V lookup: CDR1 SGHNT, CDR2 YENEEA. Between the trimmed V and J ends, which lost 0 bases and 5 bases, there was a span of 8 bases. CDR3 length equals 13 residues. For the CDR3, the DNA is TGTGCCAGCAGCTTAGATACGCTGGACGAGCAGTACTTC. It encodes CASSLDTLDEQYF.

This clonotype was observed at least ten times. V is TRBV15 and J is TRBJ2-1, with TRBD2 matching over 12 bases. The junction had 6 bases not matched to a gene; V was cut back by 0 bases and J by 9 bases. There are 16 residues in the CDR3. Germline values: CDR1 LNHNV, CDR2 YYDKDF (reference sequence). CDR3 residues: CATSRDLASGRGEQFF. The CDR3 nucleotides are TGTGCCACCAGCAGAGATCTAGCTAGCGGGAGGGGTGAGCAGTTCTTC.

In this sample, this clonotype is medium-sized (0.01 to 0.1%). The rearrangement links TRBV29-1 to TRBJ2-1, with a possible D match to TRBD2 (5 bases). Germline V lookup: CDR1 SQVTM, CDR2 ANQGSEA. Deletions cut 6 bases from V and 7 bases from J, with 19 bases between. The length of the CDR3 is 14 residues. CDR3 region: CSVPSLAEYNEQFF. In DNA, the CDR3 is TGCAGCGTCCCCAGCCTAGCCGAGTATAATGAGCAGTTCTTC.

In this sample, this clonotype turned up a few times. CDR3 bases: TGTGCCAGCAGCTCACAGGGTGGAGTCTATGGCTACACCTTC. This sequence encodes CASSSQGGVYGYTF. The V and J genes are TRBV13 and TRBJ1-2; a possible D gene is TRBD1 (6 bases). Germline V gene sequence: CDR1 PRHDT, CDR2 FYEKMQ (reference sequence). The CDR3 spans 14 residues. Trimming shortened V by 4 bases and J by 4 bases, and 13 bases separated the two germline ends.

Only a few counts were recorded for this clonotype. A much larger clone sits a single nucleotide away, making a read error possible. The gene calls are TRBV29-1 and TRBJ2-1; weak D call: TRBD1 (5 bases). With 3 bases removed from V and 12 bases from J, the gap between germline ends came to 12 bases. Germline V lookup: CDR1 SQVTM, CDR2 ANQGSEA. The CDR3 is 11 residues long. The CDR3 bases are TGCAGCGTTGATAGACAGTCTGTGCAGTTCTTC. Protein: CSVDRQSVQFF.

The table lists this clonotype with many counts. The chain carries TRBV19 and TRBJ2-3; 7 positions match TRBD2. CDR1 and CDR2 (germline): LNHDA, SQIVND (reference sequence). V shed 2 bases, J shed 0 bases, and the junction held 5 bases outside the gene matches. The CDR3 spans 16 residues. CDR3 protein: CASSITGGLSTDTQYF. CDR3 nucleotide sequence: TGTGCCAGTAGTATAACGGGAGGACTTAGCACAGATACGCAGTATTTT.

This clonotype appeared many times. The chain couples TRBV7-9 to TRBJ2-5; tentative D call: TRBD2 (5 bases). CDR3 size: 15 residues. The ends were cut back, 0 bases at V and 3 bases at J, with 11 bases in the middle. CDR1 SEHNR and CDR2 FQNEAQ come from the germline V gene (reference sequence). The CDR3 DNA sequence: TGTGCCAGCAGCTTAGCGCACGGGGTAGAAGAGACCCAGTACTTC. Its protein is CASSLAHGVEETQYF. The whole variable domain, filled in from reference TRBV7-9 and TRBJ2-5, reads DTGVSQNPRHKITKRGQNVTFRCDPISEHNRLYWYRQTLGQGPEFLTYFQNEAQLEKSRLLSDRFSAERPKGSFSTLEIQRTEQGDSAMYLCASSLAHGVEETQYFGPGTRLLVL.

In this sample, this clonotype turned up many times. The chain links TRBV11-2 to TRBJ2-7; possible D gene TRBD2, 7 bases. The germline V gene encodes CDR1 SGHAT and CDR2 FQNNGV. This CDR3 is built from 14 residues. With 5 bases removed from V and 2 bases from J, the gap between germline ends came to 13 bases. DNA of the CDR3: TGTGCCAGCAGCCGGAGGGGGAGGGCCTACGAGCAGTACTTC. Translating it yields CASSRRGRAYEQYF. Full variable domain (rest looked up from reference TRBV11-2 and TRBJ2-7): EAGVAQSPRYKIIEKRQSVAFWCNPISGHATLYWYQQILGQGPKLLIQFQNNGVVDDSQLPKDRFSAERLKGVDSTLKIQPAKLEDSAVYLCASSRRGRAYEQYFGPGTRLTVT.